These T cell receptor beta chains were read from a single sample in a study of shared clonotypes between healthy human individuals. Assay: immunoSEQ multiplex PCR; the TCRdb copy retains only in-frame clones and omits some. The sample consists of 2 million to 2.5 million clones, 95% of them appearing once. Sequencing was done on a sample of naive CD4+ T cells sorted from blood. These receptors all stem from a man aged 18-30 years in good health. The conserved cysteine and the conserved F or W are not part of the CDR3 here.

TRBV19	11	TRBJ1-1	ASSISVNTEAF
TRBV18	12	TRBJ1-1	ASSPRAGETEAF
TRBV4-1	14	TRBJ1-1	ASSQERWAGGTEAF
TRBV6-5	14	TRBJ2-1	ASSYPTSGRSNEQF
TRBV2	12	TRBJ2-1	ASSQDRRDNEQF
TRBV7-2	12	TRBJ2-7	ASSLDVDSYEQY
TRBV5-1	12	TRBJ2-1	ASSIRDSYNEQF
TRBV6-1	12	TRBJ2-7	ASRGDRSSYEQY
TRBV19	14	TRBJ2-1	ASSLGTSDSYNEQF
TRBV5-5	14	TRBJ2-5	ASSWMGQGQGETQY
TRBV4-3	12	TRBJ1-5	ASSRGTVNQPQH
TRBV4-3	11	TRBJ2-2	ASSFAGAGELF
TRBV10-3	11	TRBJ1-2	AISDDVGFGYT
TRBV7-2	11	TRBJ2-2	ASSFEGTGELF
TRBV9	13	TRBJ1-5	ASSPGVGSNQPQH
TRBV2	11	TRBJ1-1	ASSNGGNTEAF
TRBV5-5	13	TRBJ2-7	ASSLGQGNHYEQY
TRBV29-1	12	TRBJ2-7	SVEHGTGPHEQY
TRBV7-9	12	TRBJ2-4	ASSFGTSGNIQY
TRBV5-1	12	TRBJ1-1	ASSLRAGNTEAF
TRBV11-3	12	TRBJ1-1	ASSGDRGNTEAF
TRBV5-4	13	TRBJ2-3	ASSSEAGRTDTQY
TRBV4-1	16	TRBJ1-1	ASSQVYFLGGQDTEAF
TRBV30	9	TRBJ1-2	AWSVTNGYT
TRBV7-2	12	TRBJ1-1	ASSLAGLNTEAF
TRBV10-3	12	TRBJ1-1	AISLDRGNTEAF
TRBV5-1	14	TRBJ1-4	ASSSQGVGESEKLF
TRBV7-2	13	TRBJ2-7	ASSFRGTSDYEQY
TRBV5-1	15	TRBJ2-1	ASSGYRGLELFNEQF
TRBV7-8	13	TRBJ2-2	ASSHTPGDTGELF
TRBV9	12	TRBJ2-7	ASSPLGSSYEQY
TRBV6-5	14	TRBJ2-2	ASSYGDSANTGELF
TRBV19	12	TRBJ2-1	ASSREGGYNEQF
TRBV27	11	TRBJ1-2	ASSYRGNYGYT
TRBV5-5	12	TRBJ1-1	ASSLGQGVTEAF
TRBV2	13	TRBJ2-5	ASSGDRGFQETQY
TRBV4-1	16	TRBJ2-1	ASSHIVTRQGSYNEQF
TRBV9	12	TRBJ1-4	ASSVGQVDEKLF
TRBV5-4	15	TRBJ2-2	ASSKPGLAGIVGELF
TRBV6-1	13	TRBJ2-3	ASSPGRGNADTQY
TRBV30	10	TRBJ2-3	AWSRQADTQY
TRBV18	11	TRBJ2-7	ASSRGQLYEQY
TRBV10-3	13	TRBJ1-1	AISAIRDGNTEAF
TRBV5-1	14	TRBJ1-1	ASSLSGGRGSTEAF
TRBV18	16	TRBJ2-3	ASSPSTFLRGGTDTQY
TRBV28	12	TRBJ2-7	ASSTSGGSYEQY
TRBV9	14	TRBJ2-2	ASSVGLATNTGELF
TRBV5-1	14	TRBJ2-7	ASSLRLAGGLSEQY
TRBV7-2	13	TRBJ2-7	ASSPFKRMSYEQY
TRBV6-5	11	TRBJ1-6	ASKARENSPLH
TRBV6-5	12	TRBJ1-2	ASSYGQGWNGYT
TRBV15	13	TRBJ2-7	ATGRPRGPSYEQY